The sequence of this T cell receptor (beta chain) was determined in a study of cytomegalovirus exposure and HLA in healthy donors. General study results and limits: Accurate prediction of HLA-A and HLA-B alleles (for most subjects) was reportedly achieved from TCR beta sequences. When a later analysis compared HLA-associated TCR beta chains with equally common others, the HLA-associated chains turned out to be more clonally expanded and to have lower generation probabilities.

In regard to this clone: The antigen is unknown.

The CDR3 has 17 residues. V dropped 0 bases and J dropped 7; count of bases not matched to a gene: 12. Germline V lookup: CDR1 SGHRS, CDR2 YFSETQ. 13 Jbeta primers and 60 Vbeta primers were used for the PCR. Sequencing was performed with immunoSEQ multiplex PCR; in TCRdb, only in-frame clones are kept and a portion is missing. The repertoire consists of about 160,000 clones, with approximately 80% occurring once and the leading ten covering around 2.8%. The rearrangement links TRBV5-1 to TRBJ1-2; 10 bases match TRBD1. Sequencing input: PBMCs. The clonotype was recovered from a woman in her thirties or forties in good health and CMV-seropositive. This chain's CDR3 is CASSLAFRDRGPSGYTF. The CDR3 nucleotides are TGCGCCAGCAGCTTGGCATTCCGGGACAGGGGTCCTTCTGGCTACACCTTC.